This paragraph covers one T cell receptor (beta chain) sequence. Clinical history as reported by participants underpinned cohort assignment. The data are from a study of blood T cell repertoires in COVID-19. Original processing notes: For nucleated cells, counts were estimated from reference gene primer amplification. Libraries were prepared by immunoSEQ multiplex PCR; TCRdb keeps only in-frame clonotypes and omits some of them. V and J calls and clone size come straight from that table; D and trimming were deduced from the DNA. The sample lists 200,000 to 300,000 clones, 65% to 90% occurring once. The germline V and J ends were trimmed by 6 bases and 5 bases, with 11 bases remaining between them. Germline CDR1 is MDHEN and CDR2 is SYDVKM. The CDR3 has 12 residues.

The sequencing sample was made of PBMCs or T cells enriched from blood (not recorded which). V and J are TRBV28 and TRBJ2-7; no reliable D call. This TCR was sampled from a man in his forties who had recovered from COVID-19. As DNA, the CDR3 is TGTGCCAGCAGCTTACTCGGAGACGAGCAGTACTTC. Encoded protein: CASSLLGDEQYF.